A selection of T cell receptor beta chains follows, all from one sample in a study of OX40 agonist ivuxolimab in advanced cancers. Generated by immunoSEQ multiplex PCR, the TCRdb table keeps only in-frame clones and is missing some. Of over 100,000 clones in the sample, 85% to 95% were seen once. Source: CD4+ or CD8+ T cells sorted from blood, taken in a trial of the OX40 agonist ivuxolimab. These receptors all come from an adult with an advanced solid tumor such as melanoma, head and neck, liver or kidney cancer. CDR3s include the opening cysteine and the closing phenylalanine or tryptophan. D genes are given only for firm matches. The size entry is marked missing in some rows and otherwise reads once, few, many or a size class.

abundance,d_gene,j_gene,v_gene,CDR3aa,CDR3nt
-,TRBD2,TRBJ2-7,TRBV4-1,CASSHPGLAGNEQYF,TGCGCCAGCAGCCACCCGGGACTAGCGGGAAACGAGCAGTACTTC
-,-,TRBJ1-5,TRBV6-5,CASRGTIGQPQHF,TGTGCCAGCAGGGGGACAATTGGCCAGCCCCAGCATTTT
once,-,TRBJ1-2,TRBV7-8,CASSPTPSGGYTF,TGTGCCAGCAGCCCCACCCCGAGTGGGGGCTACACCTTC
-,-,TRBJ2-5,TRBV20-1,CSAYQETQYF,TGCAGTGCCTACCAAGAGACCCAGTACTTC
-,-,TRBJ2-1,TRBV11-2,CASTLDGSYNEQFF,TGTGCCAGCACCTTAGACGGCTCCTACAATGAGCAGTTCTTC
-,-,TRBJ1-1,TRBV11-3,CASSLGSGTNAFF,TGTGCCAGCAGCTTAGGTTCTGGGACTAACGCTTTCTTT
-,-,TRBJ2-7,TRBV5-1,CASSWSGQSYEQYF,TGCGCCAGCAGCTGGAGCGGGCAGTCCTACGAGCAGTACTTC
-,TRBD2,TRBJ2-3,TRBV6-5,CASSYSSGSPTDTQYF,TGTGCCAGCAGTTACTCAAGCGGGAGTCCCACAGATACGCAGTATTTT
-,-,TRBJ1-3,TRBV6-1,CASRQAISGNTIYF,TGTGCCAGCAGACAGGCGATCTCTGGAAACACCATATATTTT
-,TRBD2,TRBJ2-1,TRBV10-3,CAISESKRGRSREQFF,TGTGCCATCAGTGAGTCGAAGCGGGGCAGGTCGAGGGAGCAGTTCTTC
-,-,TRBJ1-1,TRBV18,CASSPRERWRTANTEAFF,TGTGCCAGCTCACCAAGAGAACGATGGCGGACGGCGAACACTGAAGCTTTCTTT
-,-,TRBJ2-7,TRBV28,CASSFAILSYEQYF,TGTGCCAGCAGTTTCGCCATCCTCTCCTACGAGCAGTACTTC
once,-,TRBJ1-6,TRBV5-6,CASSLLSVNSPLHF,TGTGCCAGCAGCTTGCTGAGCGTTAATTCACCCCTCCACTTT
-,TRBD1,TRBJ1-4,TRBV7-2,CASSLATGGVEKLFF,TGTGCCAGCAGCTTAGCCACAGGGGGCGTTGAAAAACTGTTTTTT
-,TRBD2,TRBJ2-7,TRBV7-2,CASSLGLAPSYEQYF,TGTGCCAGCAGCCTAGGACTAGCTCCCTCCTACGAGCAGTACTTC
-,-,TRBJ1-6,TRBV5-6,CASSLADRGTLHF,TGTGCCAGCAGCTTGGCGGACCGAGGCACCCTCCACTTT
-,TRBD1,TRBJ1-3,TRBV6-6,CASSSTGPGNTIYF,TGTGCCAGCAGTTCGACAGGGCCTGGAAACACCATATATTTT
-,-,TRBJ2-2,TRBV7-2,CASSLARGITGELFF,TGTGCCAGCAGCTTAGCGCGGGGAATCACCGGGGAGCTGTTTTTT
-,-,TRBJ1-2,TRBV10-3,CAISEDAAVNYGYTF,TGTGCCATCAGTGAAGATGCGGCCGTTAACTATGGCTACACCTTC
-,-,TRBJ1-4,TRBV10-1,CASSSLPMTEKLFF,TGCGCCAGCTCCTCTCTCCCGATGACTGAAAAACTGTTTTTT
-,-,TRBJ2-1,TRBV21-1,CAGDRGKNEQFF,TGTGCCGGGGACAGGGGGAAAAATGAGCAGTTCTTC
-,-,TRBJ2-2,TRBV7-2,CASSLVYSRTGELFF,TGTGCCAGCAGCTTAGTTTATTCCCGCACCGGGGAGCTGTTTTTT
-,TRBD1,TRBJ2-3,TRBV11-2,CARGTLRGQSDTQYF,TGTGCCAGGGGCACTCTGAGGGGGCAGTCAGATACGCAGTATTTT
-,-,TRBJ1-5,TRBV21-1,CASSKAGGPYSNQPQHF,TGTGCCAGCAGCAAAGCCGGGGGCCCCTATAGCAATCAGCCCCAGCATTTT
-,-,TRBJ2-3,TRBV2,CASSGPAAQYF,TGTGCCAGCAGTGGTCCCGCTGCGCAGTATTTT
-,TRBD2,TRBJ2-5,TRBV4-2,CASSPILAGEETQYF,TGTGCCAGCAGCCCGATACTAGCGGGGGAAGAGACCCAGTACTTC
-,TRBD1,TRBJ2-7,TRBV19,CASSRGTGYDEQYF,TGTGCCAGTAGTCGAGGGACAGGGTATGACGAGCAGTACTTC
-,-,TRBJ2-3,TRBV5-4,CASSSRPNMITDTQYF,TGTGCCAGCAGTTCTAGACCAAACATGATTACAGATACGCAGTATTTT
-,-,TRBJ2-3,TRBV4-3,CASSQGVVRGDTQYF,TGCGCCAGCAGCCAAGGGGTTGTGAGGGGGGATACGCAGTATTTT
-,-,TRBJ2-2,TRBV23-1,CASSQVEGANTGELFF,TGCGCCAGCAGTCAAGTGGAGGGGGCGAACACCGGGGAGCTGTTTTTT
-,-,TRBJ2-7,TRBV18,CASSPRGQTYEQYF,TGTGCCAGCTCACCACGGGGGCAGACCTACGAGCAGTACTTC
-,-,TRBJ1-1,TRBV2,CASMPNANTEAFF,TGTGCCAGCATGCCGAATGCGAACACTGAAGCTTTCTTT
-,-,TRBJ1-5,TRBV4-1,CASSQGPFRDGNSNQPQHF,TGCGCCAGCAGCCAAGGCCCCTTTAGGGACGGGAATAGCAATCAGCCCCAGCATTTT
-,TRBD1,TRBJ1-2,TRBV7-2,CASSPGQGGYGYTF,TGTGCCAGCAGCCCCGGACAGGGAGGATATGGCTACACCTTC
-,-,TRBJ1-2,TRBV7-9,CASTRQSNYGYTF,TGTGCCAGCACCAGACAGAGTAACTATGGCTACACCTTC
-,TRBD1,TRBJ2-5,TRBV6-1,CASSRDRGETQYF,TGTGCCAGCAGTCGGGACAGGGGAGAGACCCAGTACTTC
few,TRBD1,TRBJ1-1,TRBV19,CAVGDRRLNTEAFF,TGTGCCGTAGGGGACAGGAGATTGAACACTGAAGCTTTCTTT
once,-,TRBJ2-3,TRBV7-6,CASSASRVDTQYF,TGTGCCAGCAGCGCGTCCAGGGTAGATACGCAGTATTTT
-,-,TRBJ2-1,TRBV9,CASSVYGSAYNEQFF,TGTGCCAGCAGCGTCTACGGGAGTGCCTACAATGAGCAGTTCTTC
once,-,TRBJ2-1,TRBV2,CASGPYNEQFF,TGTGCCAGCGGGCCATACAATGAGCAGTTCTTC